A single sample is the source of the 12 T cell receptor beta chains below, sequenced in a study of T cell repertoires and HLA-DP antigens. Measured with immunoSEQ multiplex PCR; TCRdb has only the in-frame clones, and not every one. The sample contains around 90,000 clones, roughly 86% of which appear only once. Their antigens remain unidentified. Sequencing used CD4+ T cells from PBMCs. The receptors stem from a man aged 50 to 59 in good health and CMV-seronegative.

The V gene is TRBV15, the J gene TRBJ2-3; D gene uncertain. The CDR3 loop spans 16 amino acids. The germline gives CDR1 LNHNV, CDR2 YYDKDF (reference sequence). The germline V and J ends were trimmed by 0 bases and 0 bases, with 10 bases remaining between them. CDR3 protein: CATSRDLGASTDTQYF. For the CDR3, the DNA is TGTGCCACCAGCAGAGATCTAGGTGCTAGCACAGATACGCAGTATTTT.

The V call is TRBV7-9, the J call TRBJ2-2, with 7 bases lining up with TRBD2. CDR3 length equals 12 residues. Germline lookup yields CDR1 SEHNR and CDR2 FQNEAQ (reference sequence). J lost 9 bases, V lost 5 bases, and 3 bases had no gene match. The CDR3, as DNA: TGTGCCAGCAGCCCGGGAGGCCGGGAGCTGTTTTTT. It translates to CASSPGGRELFF.

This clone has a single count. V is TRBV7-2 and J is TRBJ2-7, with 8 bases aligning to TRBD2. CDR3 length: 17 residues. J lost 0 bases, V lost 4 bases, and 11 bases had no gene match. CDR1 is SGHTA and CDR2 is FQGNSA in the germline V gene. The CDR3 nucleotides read TGTGCCAGCAGCTGGGATCGGGGCGGGGGGTCCTCCTACGAGCAGTACTTC. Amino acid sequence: CASSWDRGGGSSYEQYF.

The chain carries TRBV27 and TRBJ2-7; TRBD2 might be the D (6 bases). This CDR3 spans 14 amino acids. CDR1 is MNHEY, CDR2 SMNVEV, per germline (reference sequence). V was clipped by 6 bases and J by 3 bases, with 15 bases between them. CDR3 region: CASRNGGASYEQYF. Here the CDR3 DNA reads TGTGCCAGCAGAAACGGAGGGGCAAGCTACGAGCAGTACTTC.

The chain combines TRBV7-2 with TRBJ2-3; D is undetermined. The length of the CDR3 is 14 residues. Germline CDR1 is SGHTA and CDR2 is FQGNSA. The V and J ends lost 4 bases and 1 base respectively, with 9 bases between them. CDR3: CASSSLSGTDTQYF. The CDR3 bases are TGTGCCAGCAGCTCCCTGTCTGGCACAGATACGCAGTATTTT.

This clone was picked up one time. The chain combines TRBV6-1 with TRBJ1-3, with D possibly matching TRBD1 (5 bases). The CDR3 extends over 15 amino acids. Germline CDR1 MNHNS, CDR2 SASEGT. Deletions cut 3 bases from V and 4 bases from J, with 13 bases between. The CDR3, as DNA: TGTGCCAGCAGTGACTACGGGGCCAGCGGAAACACCATATATTTT. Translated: CASSDYGASGNTIYF.

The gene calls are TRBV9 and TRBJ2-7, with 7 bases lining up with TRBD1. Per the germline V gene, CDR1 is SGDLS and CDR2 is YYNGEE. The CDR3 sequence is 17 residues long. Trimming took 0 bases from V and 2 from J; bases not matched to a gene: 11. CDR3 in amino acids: CASSVGPGGRNPYEQYF. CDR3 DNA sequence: TGTGCCAGCAGCGTAGGGCCAGGGGGTAGGAATCCCTACGAGCAGTACTTC.

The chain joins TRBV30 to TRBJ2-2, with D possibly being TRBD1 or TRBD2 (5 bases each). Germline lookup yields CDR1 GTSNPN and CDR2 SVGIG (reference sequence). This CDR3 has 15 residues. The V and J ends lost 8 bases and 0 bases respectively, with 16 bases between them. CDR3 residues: CAVTGPGTNTGELFF. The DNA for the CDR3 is TGTGCCGTCACGGGGCCGGGCACGAACACCGGGGAGCTGTTTTTT. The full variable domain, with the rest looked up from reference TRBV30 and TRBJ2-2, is SQTIHQWPATLVQPVGSPLSLECTVEGTSNPNLYWYRQAAGRGLQLLFYSVGIGQISSEVPQNLSASRPQDRQFILSSKKLLLSDSGFYLCAVTGPGTNTGELFFGEGSRLTVL.

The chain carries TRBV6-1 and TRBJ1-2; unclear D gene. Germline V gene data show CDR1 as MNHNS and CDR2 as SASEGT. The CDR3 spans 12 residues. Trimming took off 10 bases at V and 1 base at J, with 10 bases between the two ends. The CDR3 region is CATVPFNYGYTF. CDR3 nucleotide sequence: TGTGCCACCGTCCCCTTTAACTATGGCTACACCTTC.

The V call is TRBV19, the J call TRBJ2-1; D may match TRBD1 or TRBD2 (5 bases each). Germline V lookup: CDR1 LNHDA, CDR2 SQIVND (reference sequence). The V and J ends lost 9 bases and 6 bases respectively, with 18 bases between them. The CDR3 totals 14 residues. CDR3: CASGMGQVANEQFF. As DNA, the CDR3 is TGTGCCAGCGGGATGGGGCAGGTCGCCAATGAGCAGTTCTTC.

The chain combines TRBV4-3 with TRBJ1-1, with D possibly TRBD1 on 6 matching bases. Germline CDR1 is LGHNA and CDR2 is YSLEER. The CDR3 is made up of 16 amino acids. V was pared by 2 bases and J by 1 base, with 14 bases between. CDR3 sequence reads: CASSQSLGGQNTEAFF. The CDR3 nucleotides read TGCGCCAGCAGCCAAAGCCTCGGGGGGCAGAACACTGAAGCTTTCTTT.

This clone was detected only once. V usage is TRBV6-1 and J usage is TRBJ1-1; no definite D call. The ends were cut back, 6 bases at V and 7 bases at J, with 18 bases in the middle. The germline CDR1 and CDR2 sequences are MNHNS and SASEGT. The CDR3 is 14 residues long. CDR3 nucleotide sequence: TGTGCCAGCAGGCGAGACTCGGGCCCTAATGAAGCTTTCTTT. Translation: CASRRDSGPNEAFF.